What follows are 24 T cell receptor beta chains derived from one specimen sequenced in a study of metastatic and nonmetastatic thyroid tumors. Prior to thyroid surgery, none of the patients had received any treatment. Via MiXCR, TCRdb re-called the PCR reads. The data show tens of thousands of clones, with approximately 4.1% seen just once and roughly a tenth held by the top ten. Material for sequencing was blood. These receptors were collected from a female donor with papillary thyroid cancer or a benign thyroid nodule (not recorded which). Some clones in this sample may be carry-over from other donors' samples.

The sample holds many counts of this clone. The chain employs TRBV25-1 and TRBJ2-1, with 8 bases lining up with TRBD2. V lost 9 bases, J lost 8 bases, and 3 bases stayed unmatched. This CDR3 region has 11 residues. Germline CDR1 and CDR2: MGHDK and SYGVNS. In DNA form, the CDR3 reads TGTGCCAGTTCGACTAGCGATGAGCAGTTCTTC. Translating it yields CASSTSDEQFF.

This clone was recorded many times. The chain employs TRBV14 and TRBJ2-5; TRBD1 matches at 8 bases. CDR1 is SGHDN, CDR2 FVKESK, per germline. V trimming: 1 base; J trimming: 0 bases; junction bases outside the gene matches: 4. The CDR3 consists of 16 residues. The CDR3 nucleotides read TGTGCCAGCAGCCAAGCCAGGGGGCTGTACCAAGAGACCCAGTACTTC. This encodes CASSQARGLYQETQYF.

This clone appeared a few times. The chain links TRBV6-5 to TRBJ2-7, with no clear D. The CDR3 totals 16 residues. Per germline, CDR1 MNHEY and CDR2 SVGAGI. Trimming pared 3 bases from V and 2 bases from J, leaving 17 bases between. The CDR3 sequence is CASSYPPLVGAYEQYF. The DNA for the CDR3 is TGTGCCAGCAGTTATCCGCCCTTAGTTGGAGCCTACGAGCAGTACTTC.

V is TRBV27 and J is TRBJ1-2; 8 positions agree with TRBD1. CDR3 size: 15 residues. The V gene end was trimmed by 2 bases and the J gene end by 8 bases; junction bases not matched to a gene: 10. Per germline, CDR1 MNHEY and CDR2 SMNVEV (reference sequence). The CDR3 DNA reads as TGTGCCAGCAGTTTAGTCACCTGGACAGGGTTGGGCTACACCTTC. This sequence encodes CASSLVTWTGLGYTF.

This clone showed up many times. The chain recombines TRBV20-1 with TRBJ2-1; D is perhaps TRBD2 (7 bases). V was cut by 5 bases and J by 6 bases, with 20 bases left in between. This CDR3 is 15 amino acids long. Germline V gene data show CDR1 as DFQATT and CDR2 as SNEGSKA (reference sequence). The CDR3 reads CSAFGLGGRTNEQFF. CDR3 in DNA: TGCAGTGCTTTTGGACTAGGGGGTCGGACCAATGAGCAGTTCTTC.

This chain joins TRBV25-1 and TRBJ2-1; TRBD2 might be the D (5 bases). This CDR3 has 15 residues. V lost 2 bases and J lost 4, with 12 bases in between. Germline CDR1 reads MGHDK; CDR2 reads SYGVNS. In DNA form, the CDR3 reads TGTGCCAGCAGTGAAGGCCCAGCGGAGTACAATGAGCAGTTCTTC. Encoded protein: CASSEGPAEYNEQFF.

This clone was picked up many times. The gene calls are TRBV5-6 and TRBJ2-7; 7 bases fit TRBD1. The trim removed 4 bases at V and 2 bases at J, leaving 6 bases unmatched. The CDR3 loop spans 14 amino acids. The V gene's germline CDR1 is SGHDT and CDR2 YYEEEE. The CDR3 bases are TGTGCCAGCAGCCCTACAGGGGACCCCTACGAGCAGTACTTC. Encoded protein: CASSPTGDPYEQYF.

This clone was seen repeatedly, ten times or more. CDR3 nucleotides: TGCGCCAGCAGCCCCCACCTAGGACAGGGGTCTGAAGCTTTCTTT. Translating it yields CASSPHLGQGSEAFF. The V call is TRBV5-1, the J call TRBJ1-1; 9 positions match TRBD1. Trimming removed 4 bases from V and 6 bases from J; junction bases left unmatched: 10. This CDR3 region has 15 residues. Germline-derived CDR1 and CDR2 are SGHRS and YFSETQ.

This clone was seen repeatedly, ten times or more. The chain employs TRBV7-6 and TRBJ2-1; TRBD1 might be the D (5 bases). The V end lost 1 base, the J end lost 7 bases, and 11 bases lay between the germline ends. In germline, CDR1 is SGHVS, CDR2 FNYEAQ. The CDR3 is made up of 14 amino acids. The CDR3 here is CASSLEGRANEQFF. CDR3 DNA sequence: TGTGCCAGCAGCTTAGAGGGGCGTGCGAATGAGCAGTTCTTC.

This clone was observed at least ten times. The chain combines TRBV7-3 with TRBJ1-1, with 9 bases that match TRBD1. Per germline, CDR1 SGHTA and CDR2 FQGTGA. The V and J ends lost 5 bases and 11 bases, in that order; junction bases with no gene match: 9. The CDR3 extends over 13 amino acids. Here the CDR3 DNA reads TGTGCCAGCAGCCTTATACAGGGGGCGCAGGCTTTCTTT. It yields the protein CASSLIQGAQAFF.

The sample holds many counts of this clone. V is TRBV6-4 and J is TRBJ1-1; D gene unclear. V lost 5 bases and J 2 bases, leaving 12 bases between the germline ends. The CDR3 runs 14 residues. In germline, CDR1 is MRHNA, CDR2 SNTAGT. The CDR3 sequence is CASSPGWGNTEAFF. CDR3 nucleotide sequence: TGTGCCAGCAGTCCCGGTTGGGGTAACACTGAAGCTTTCTTT.

A few counts support this clone. J is TRBJ2-7 and V is TRBV5-1, with D possibly being TRBD2 (6 bases). Germline V gene data show CDR1 as SGHRS and CDR2 as YFSETQ. V lost 8 bases to trimming and J lost 1 base, with 13 bases between them. This CDR3 is 13 amino acids long. The chain's CDR3 is CARRGGDSYEQYF. The CDR3 DNA follows: TGCGCCAGGAGAGGAGGGGATTCCTACGAGCAGTACTTC.

This clone showed up just a few times. The chain has TRBV6-1 and TRBJ2-3; TRBD2 matches at 9 bases. J gave up 5 bases and V 4 bases, and 1 base lay outside the gene matches. The CDR3 covers 13 residues. Germline CDR1 MNHNS, CDR2 SASEGT. This CDR3 is CASSGLAEDTQYF. In nucleotides, the CDR3 is TGTGCCAGCAGTGGACTAGCGGAAGATACGCAGTATTTT.

Ten or more counts support this clone. The chain combines TRBV5-4 with TRBJ1-4; D uncertain. The CDR3 covers 12 residues. Germline V gives CDR1 SGHNT, CDR2 YYREEE (reference sequence). Between the trimmed V and J ends, which lost 6 bases and 5 bases, there was a span of 8 bases. This CDR3 is CASNRRNEKLFF. The DNA of the CDR3 is TGTGCCAGCAACCGGAGGAATGAAAAACTGTTTTTT.

This clone appeared many times. The chain has TRBV5-1 and TRBJ2-2; 7 bases are shared with TRBD2. With 4 bases clipped from V and 3 bases from J, the junction kept 3 bases outside the gene matches. CDR3 size: 14 residues. Germline values: CDR1 SGHRS, CDR2 YFSETQ. CDR3 nucleotide sequence: TGCGCCAGCAGCGAGGGACTATACACCGGGGAGCTGTTTTTT. Translated: CASSEGLYTGELFF.

This clone turned up a few times. This may stem from a read error, because a much larger clone lies one nucleotide away. The chain employs TRBV20-1 and TRBJ1-1; a possible D gene is TRBD1 (6 bases). The CDR3 is 15 amino acids. The V end lost 2 bases, the J end lost 2 bases, and 15 bases lay between the germline ends. Germline V CDR1 and CDR2: DFQATT, SNEGSKA (reference sequence). CDR3 in DNA: TGCAGTGCTAGACCATTGCGACAGGTAAACACTGAAGCTTTCTTT. It encodes CSARPLRQVNTEAFF.

Ten or more counts support this clone. The J gene is TRBJ2-6, the V gene TRBV4-1; maybe TRBD1 (6 bases). Germline CDR1 reads MGHRA; CDR2 reads YSYEKL. V lost 0 bases, J lost 0 bases, and 6 bases lay in between. The CDR3 totals 16 residues. The CDR3 bases are TGCGCCAGCAGCCAAGACAGGGGCTCTGGGGCCAACGTCCTGACTTTC. This encodes CASSQDRGSGANVLTF.

With regard to this clone: Just one base apart from a much larger clone, this may be a read error. The same CDR3 can be traced to other DNA sequences in this sample. The CDR3 sequence is CSVVGGTSGANVLTF. DNA for the CDR3: TGCAGCGTTGTCGGCGGGACCTCTGGGGCCAACGTCCTTACTTTC. The V call is TRBV29-1, the J call TRBJ2-6; possible D gene TRBD2, 6 bases. This CDR3 is built from 15 residues. Germline CDR1 reads SQVTM; CDR2 reads ANQGSEA. The complete variable domain, with remaining parts taken from reference TRBV29-1 and TRBJ2-6, reads SAVISQKPSRDICQRGTSLTIQCQVDSQVTMMFWYRQQPGQSLTLIATANQGSEATYESGFVIDKFPISRPNLTFSTLTVSNMSPEDSSIYLCSVVGGTSGANVLTFGAGSRLTVL.

By sample share, this clone is medium-sized. The chain is built from TRBV6-1 and TRBJ1-1; 9 bases align to TRBD1. The CDR3 length is 15 residues. The V gene's germline CDR1 is MNHNS and CDR2 SASEGT. V gave up 0 bases and J gave up 6 bases; unmatched junction bases: 5. The CDR3 here is CASSEAGTGYAEAFF. CDR3 nucleotides: TGTGCCAGCAGTGAAGCCGGGACAGGGTACGCTGAAGCTTTCTTT.

This clone was seen many times. The rearrangement joins TRBV9 to TRBJ2-3; 7 bases align to TRBD1. CDR1 and CDR2 from the germline V gene are SGDLS and YYNGEE. J was trimmed by 2 bases and V by 7 bases; bases with no gene match: 7. This CDR3 is built from 14 residues. The CDR3 DNA reads TGTGCCAGCGGTGGGGGACAGCACACAGATACGCAGTATTTT. It encodes CASGGGQHTDTQYF. The full variable domain, completed using reference TRBV9 and TRBJ2-3, is DSGVTQTPKHLITATGQRVTLRCSPRSGDLSVYWYQQSLDQGLQFLIQYYNGEERAKGNILERFSAQQFPDLHSELNLSSLELGDSALYFCASGGGQHTDTQYFGPGTRLTVL.

The rearrangement joins TRBV18 to TRBJ2-2; TRBD1 matches at 9 bases. Trimming at V came to 4 bases and at J to 6 bases, leaving 9 bases not matched to a gene. Germline V gene data show CDR1 as KGHSH and CDR2 as LQKENI. The CDR3 contains 16 residues. The CDR3 is CASSQGQGFSAGELFF. The DNA for the CDR3 is TGTGCCAGCTCACAAGGACAGGGGTTCTCTGCCGGGGAGCTGTTTTTT.

This clone was counted many times. This chain connects TRBV5-6 to TRBJ2-7, with D possibly matching TRBD2 (6 bases). The V gene lost 4 bases and the J gene lost 2 bases, with 10 bases spanning the gap. Germline CDR1 is SGHDT and CDR2 is YYEEEE. The CDR3 runs to 13 residues. The CDR3 spells CASSGGIAYEQYF. The DNA of the CDR3 is TGTGCCAGCAGCGGAGGGATTGCCTACGAGCAGTACTTC.

This clone was found a few times. The rearrangement uses TRBV24-1 and TRBJ1-5; TRBD1 agrees at 7 bases. This CDR3 comprises 12 residues. With 4 bases clipped from V and 13 bases from J, the junction kept 6 bases outside the gene matches. Per the germline V gene, CDR1 is KGHDR and CDR2 is SFDVKD. This CDR3 is CATSDPTGVQHF. The CDR3 nucleotides are TGTGCCACCAGTGACCCTACAGGGGTACAGCATTTT.

By share, this clone ranks as medium-sized. The chain employs TRBV6-1 and TRBJ1-2; D is unresolved. The ends were cut back, 1 base at V and 1 base at J, with 7 bases in the middle. Per germline, CDR1 MNHNS and CDR2 SASEGT. This CDR3 has 14 residues. The CDR3 sequence is CASSEGPFNYGYTF. CDR3 in DNA: TGTGCCAGCAGTGAAGGACCGTTTAACTATGGCTACACCTTC.